This T cell receptor (beta chain) was captured by sequencing in a study of T cell responses to AZD1222 COVID-19 vaccine. General study points: Close to half of all spike-specific TCRs reportedly target regions of the variants that are unmutated. Two AZD1222 doses significantly raised spike-specific TCR breadth and depth over controls. White British people made up most donors, females outnumbered males, and clonal diversity was possibly underestimated.

The germline V gene has CDR1 MNHEY and CDR2 SVGAGI. The CDR3 covers 14 residues. Trimming took 6 bases from V and 6 from J; bases not matched to a gene: 5. Only in-frame clones appear in the TCRdb table, and some are missing; sequencing was by immunoSEQ multiplex PCR. The data contain 130,000 or so clones, approximately 86% of them singletons. This clone has only a few counts. The antigen remains unidentified. The TCR comes from an adult who received the AZD1222 COVID-19 vaccine. The gene calls are TRBV6-5 and TRBJ1-4, with TRBD1 matching 9 bases. The sequences come from peripheral blood, collected 28 days after the second AZD1222 dose. CDR3 sequence: CASRTTGGYEKLFF. The CDR3 DNA sequence: TGTGCCAGCAGAACGACAGGGGGTTATGAAAAACTGTTTTTT.